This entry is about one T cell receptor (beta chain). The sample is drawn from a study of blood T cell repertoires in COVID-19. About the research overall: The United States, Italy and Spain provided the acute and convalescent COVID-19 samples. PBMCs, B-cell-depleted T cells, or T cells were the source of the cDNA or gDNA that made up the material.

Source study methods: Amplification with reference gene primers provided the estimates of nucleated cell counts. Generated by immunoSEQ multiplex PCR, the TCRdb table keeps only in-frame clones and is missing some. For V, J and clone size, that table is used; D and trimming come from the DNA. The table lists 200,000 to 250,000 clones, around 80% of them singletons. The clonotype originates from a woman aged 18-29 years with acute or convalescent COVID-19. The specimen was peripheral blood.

CDR3: CASSGQGNSPLHF. In DNA, the CDR3 is TGTGCCAGCAGCGGACAGGGGAATTCACCCCTCCACTTT. The chain is built from TRBV6-2 or TRBV6-3 and TRBJ1-6; 9 bases agree with TRBD1. V shed 6 bases, J shed 7 bases, and the junction held 1 base outside the gene matches. This CDR3 is 13 amino acids long. Germline CDR1 is MNHEY and CDR2 is SVGEGT.